This T cell receptor (beta chain) was recorded in a study of early T cells in non-severe SARS-CoV-2 infection. This CDR3 is 14 amino acids long. CDR1 and CDR2 (germline): MGHRA, YSYEKL. J was trimmed by 8 bases and V by 4 bases; bases with no gene match: 8. This clonotype was picked up many times. TCRdb fed the 5' RACE reads into MiXCR, producing one record per CDR3 protein. This table holds some 38,000 distinct CDR3 sequences, 4.5% to 7% found once. Material: whole blood, obtained at baseline. V and J are TRBV4-1 and TRBJ2-1; 7 bases are a match to TRBD1. The receptor was isolated from an adult who was a healthcare worker with PCR-confirmed SARS-CoV-2 infection or an uninfected control (not recorded which). The CDR3 is CASSPDRTGYEQFF. CDR3 sequence (DNA): TGCGCCAGCAGCCCCGATAGGACAGGCTATGAGCAGTTCTTC.